The 19 T cell receptor beta chains given below trace back to one sample, sequenced in a study of blood T cell repertoires in COVID-19. Sequencing was performed with immunoSEQ multiplex PCR; in TCRdb, only in-frame clones are kept and a portion is missing. The sample carries some 460,000 clones, around 89% recorded once. Sequencing input: peripheral blood. Receptors originate from a woman between 25 and 40 years old with acute or convalescent COVID-19.

The chain recombines TRBV19 with TRBJ1-5; no firm D call. This CDR3 is 19 amino acids long. Germline-derived CDR1 and CDR2 are LNHDA and SQIVND (reference sequence). V lost 4 bases and J lost 0, with 22 bases in between. DNA for the CDR3: TGTGCCAGTAGTAGACCCCCGGGAGTCGGACTTAATAGCAATCAGCCCCAGCATTTT. Its translation: CASSRPPGVGLNSNQPQHF.

The V and J genes are TRBV5-6 and TRBJ2-7; 11 bases are shared with TRBD1. The trim removed 4 bases at V and 3 bases at J, leaving 6 bases unmatched. The CDR3 has 15 residues. The germline gives CDR1 SGHDT, CDR2 YYEEEE. Written as DNA, the CDR3 is TGTGCCAGCAGCCCGGGACAGGGGGATAGCTACGAGCAGTACTTC. Translated: CASSPGQGDSYEQYF.

The CDR3 DNA reads TGTGCCACCAGCAGTAGCGACAGGGATGAAAAACTGTTTTTT. As protein: CATSSSDRDEKLFF. This chain uses TRBV15 with TRBJ1-4; TRBD1 aligns across 7 bases. This CDR3 spans 14 amino acids. From germline, CDR1 is LNHNV and CDR2 YYDKDF (reference sequence). Trimming cost V 3 bases and J 6 bases; bases outside gene matches: 4.

V and J are TRBV19 and TRBJ1-2; TRBD1 aligns across 7 bases. Trimming took 10 bases from V and 5 from J; bases not matched to a gene: 16. The CDR3 runs 15 residues. Germline loops: CDR1 LNHDA, CDR2 SQIVND (reference sequence). The CDR3 DNA sequence: TGTGCCACCGGACAGGCCGAAAGGGGGTTATATGGCTACACCTTC. It yields the protein CATGQAERGLYGYTF.

This CDR3 reads CATSDTGTGHQPQHF. CDR3 nucleotide sequence: TGTGCCACCAGTGACACCGGGACAGGGCATCAGCCCCAGCATTTT. This sequence joins TRBV24-1 and TRBJ1-5, with TRBD1 matching over 9 bases. V shed 4 bases, J shed 5 bases, and the junction held 5 bases outside the gene matches. The CDR3 loop spans 15 amino acids. Per germline, CDR1 KGHDR and CDR2 SFDVKD.

This clone was counted only a few times. This sequence joins TRBV23-1 and TRBJ1-3; TRBD1 might be the D (5 bases). TRBV23-1 is an ORF for which the function is uncertain. Trimming stripped 10 bases from V and 0 bases from J, with 13 bases between. The CDR3 has 14 residues. DNA of the CDR3: TGCGCCAATCCAACAGGTATCTCTGGAAACACCATATATTTT. Encoded protein: CANPTGISGNTIYF.

This chain joins TRBV2 and TRBJ2-7; D might be TRBD1 (6 bases). This CDR3 is built from 15 residues. Per the germline V gene, CDR1 is SNHLY and CDR2 is FYNNEI. V was cut by 2 bases and J by 0 bases, with 11 bases left in between. This CDR3 reads CASSEPTGSSYEQYF. The DNA for the CDR3 is TGTGCCAGCAGTGAACCGACAGGAAGCTCCTACGAGCAGTACTTC.

J is TRBJ1-5 and V is TRBV24-1, with unresolved D. The CDR3 spans 11 residues. CDR1 and CDR2 from the germline V gene are KGHDR and SFDVKD. Trimming removed 4 bases from V and 11 bases from J, with 8 bases in between. CDR3 sequence reads: CATSEGGTQHF. CDR3 in DNA: TGTGCCACCAGTGAGGGAGGGACCCAGCATTTT.

V usage is TRBV3-1 (or the pseudogene TRBV3-2) and J usage is TRBJ2-3, with unresolved D. The V and J ends lost 4 bases and 6 bases respectively, with 11 bases between them. The CDR3 is 13 amino acids. Per the germline V gene, CDR1 is LGHDT and CDR2 is YNNKEL (reference sequence). The CDR3 nucleotides read TGTGCCAGCAGCCGACACCCGAGTGATACGCAGTATTTT. It yields the protein CASSRHPSDTQYF.

The rearrangement uses TRBV6-5 and TRBJ1-1, with unresolved D. Germline V CDR1 and CDR2: MNHEY, SVGAGI. CDR3 length: 13 residues. V was clipped by 6 bases and J by 3 bases, with 11 bases between them. The chain's CDR3 is CASSPVGDTEAFF. The DNA of the CDR3 is TGTGCCAGCAGCCCCGTCGGGGACACTGAAGCTTTCTTT.

The chain carries TRBV27 and TRBJ2-5; 8 bases line up with TRBD1. The J segment lost 5 bases and the V segment lost 5 bases, leaving 7 bases of the junction unmatched. The CDR3 loop spans 14 amino acids. From germline, CDR1 is MNHEY and CDR2 SMNVEV (reference sequence). As DNA, the CDR3 is TGTGCCAGCAGTGGGACAGGCAAGGGTGAGACCCAGTACTTC. It encodes CASSGTGKGETQYF.

The chain carries TRBV7-2 and TRBJ1-1; D is unresolved. There are 16 residues in the CDR3. Germline CDR1 is SGHTA and CDR2 is FQGNSA. Trimming left V 1 base short and J 1 base short, with 13 bases between. This CDR3 is CASSLDAASPNTEAFF. CDR3 bases: TGTGCCAGCAGCTTAGACGCGGCCAGCCCGAACACTGAAGCTTTCTTT.

The chain is built from TRBV25-1 and TRBJ2-7, with D possibly matching TRBD2 (5 bases). The CDR3 runs 14 residues. CDR1 and CDR2 from the germline V gene are MGHDK and SYGVNS. V was clipped by 3 bases and J by 3 bases, with 12 bases between them. CDR3 nucleotide sequence: TGTGCCAGCAGTGATGGGGAGACCGTCTACGAGCAGTACTTC. Translating gives CASSDGETVYEQYF.

The chain combines TRBV7-3 with TRBJ2-3; TRBD2 matches 7 bases. The V gene's germline CDR1 is SGHTA and CDR2 FQGTGA. Losses at the gene ends were 3 bases for V and 2 bases for J; bases not matched to a gene: 5. This CDR3 region has 15 residues. This chain's CDR3 is CASSFLGTTTDTQYF. The CDR3 DNA sequence: TGTGCCAGCAGCTTCCTCGGGACTACCACAGATACGCAGTATTTT.

Only one count was recorded for this clone. The rearrangement links TRBV19 to TRBJ2-3, with D perhaps TRBD1 (6 bases). The CDR3 is 15 residues long. CDR1 is LNHDA and CDR2 is SQIVND in the germline V gene (reference sequence). Trimming left V 8 bases short and J 0 bases short, with 15 bases between. The CDR3, as DNA: TGTGCCAGTCTTAGGACAGAGCTTAGCACAGATACGCAGTATTTT. Translating it yields CASLRTELSTDTQYF.

This rearrangement joins TRBV13 to TRBJ2-4; D possibly corresponds to TRBD2 (5 bases). CDR3 size: 16 residues. CDR1 is PRHDT, CDR2 FYEKMQ, per germline (reference sequence). Trimming left V 3 bases short and J 2 bases short, with 14 bases between. The CDR3 DNA follows: TGTGCCAGCAGCTTTTCCCATCGGAGGTCCAAAAACATTCAGTACTTC. Translating gives CASSFSHRRSKNIQYF. The full variable domain, in which reference TRBV13 and TRBJ2-4 provide the parts outside the CDR3, is AAGVIQSPRHLIKEKRETATLKCYPIPRHDTVYWYQQGPGQDPQFLISFYEKMQSDKGSIPDRFSAQQFSDYHSELNMSSLELGDSALYFCASSFSHRRSKNIQYFGAGTRLSVL.

J is TRBJ2-1 and V is TRBV5-1; 9 bases fit TRBD2. The CDR3 sequence is 15 residues long. Looked up from germline, CDR1 is SGHRS and CDR2 is YFSETQ. The trim removed 3 bases at V and 0 bases at J, leaving 1 base unmatched. The CDR3 is CASSSLAGSYNEQFF. The DNA for the CDR3 is TGCGCCAGCAGCTCACTAGCGGGCTCCTACAATGAGCAGTTCTTC.

The chain has TRBV2 and TRBJ1-5, with D hard to call. This CDR3 has 14 amino acids. Trimming shortened V by 9 bases and J by 0 bases, and 12 bases separated the two germline ends. The V gene's germline CDR1 is SNHLY and CDR2 FYNNEI. The chain's CDR3 is CASNDIHSNQPQHF. CDR3 bases: TGTGCCAGTAACGACATACATAGCAATCAGCCCCAGCATTTT.

In DNA form, the CDR3 reads TGTGCCAGCAGTTATAACAGGGGGCAGAACGGGGAGCTGTTTTTT. This encodes CASSYNRGQNGELFF. The rearrangement joins TRBV6-6 to TRBJ2-2; 9 bases are shared with TRBD1. CDR1 is MNHNY, CDR2 SVGAGI, per germline (reference sequence). This CDR3 has 15 residues. With V trimmed by 3 bases and J by 7 bases, 6 bases remained unmatched.